The present entry profiles one T cell receptor (beta chain) with its context. Its antigen remains unidentified. These data belong to a study of tumor-infiltrating lymphocytes in primary liver carcinoma. Across the whole study: Patients' primary liver carcinoma was surgically resected. General study points: Significantly greater top-250-clone fractions characterized tumors relative to blood (p = 0.039). Compared with tumor region pairs, tumor-adjacent and tumor-blood pairs overlapped less.

V was shortened by 4 bases and J by 3 bases, with 19 bases between the two germline ends. The germline V gene encodes CDR1 SGHDN and CDR2 FVKESK. The CDR3 covers 16 residues. Blood RNA originated from unsorted whole blood, with germline DNA additionally extracted. A primer matching the constant region was used to make TCR beta cDNA from around 550 ng of total RNA. It was through three nested multiplex PCR rounds of slightly modified ARM-PCR that TCR beta libraries arose. Rounds one and two of PCR, each of 10 to 11 cycles, were primed with TRBV1-TRBV30 forward primers and a C-beta reverse primer. TCRdb re-called the multiplex PCR reads with MiXCR, one entry per CDR3 protein. Seen here are 250,000 to 400,000 distinct CDR3 sequences, roughly two thirds observed once, and the top ten hold approximately 9%.

V and J are TRBV14 and TRBJ2-7; D might be TRBD1 (6 bases). Sequenced material: peripheral blood. This sequence originates from a man aged 40-50 years with primary liver carcinoma and hepatitis B virus infection. CDR3 region: CASSPLAGAGGYEQYF. The CDR3 DNA is TGTGCCAGCAGCCCACTTGCAGGGGCGGGTGGCTACGAGCAGTACTTC.